Below, 2 T cell receptor beta chains from the same sample are listed, as sequenced in a study of Ad26.COV2.S vaccination and SARS-CoV-2 variants. Treatment given: 15 to 20 received Ad26.COV2.S at low or high dose, single or two shots; about 5 received placebo; per-sample allocation not given. On day 63 after the first injection, vaccine and placebo recipients gave samples. Measured with immunoSEQ multiplex PCR; TCRdb has only the in-frame clones, and not every one. Among about 390,000 clones, approximately 86% were seen once, and the ten largest hold 3.5%. The input for sequencing was peripheral blood, taken in a trial of Ad26.COV2.S vaccine versus placebo. These receptors were taken from a person between 18 and 65 years old who received the Ad26.COV2.S COVID-19 vaccine or a placebo.

This chain joins TRBV5-4 and TRBJ1-2, with 7 bases matching TRBD1. V shed 5 bases, J shed 8 bases, and the junction held 12 bases outside the gene matches. The CDR3 has 14 amino acids. Germline lookup yields CDR1 SGHNT and CDR2 YYREEE (reference sequence). The CDR3 DNA is TGTGCCAGCAGTCTACCCGCGACAGGGAAGGGCTACACCTTC. It yields the protein CASSLPATGKGYTF.

This chain links TRBV13 with TRBJ1-1; D call uncertain. Deletions cut 1 base from V and 6 bases from J, with 9 bases between. CDR1 is PRHDT, CDR2 FYEKMQ, per germline (reference sequence). CDR3 length: 13 residues. The CDR3 loop reads CASSLVARAEAFF. CDR3 DNA sequence: TGTGCCAGCAGCTTAGTAGCTAGGGCTGAAGCTTTCTTT.